The clone carrying this T cell receptor beta chain was seen a handful of times. CDR1 is SGHTA and CDR2 is FQGNSA in the germline V gene. CDR3 size: 15 residues. With 4 bases removed from V and 0 bases from J, the gap between germline ends came to 9 bases. TCRdb keeps only in-frame clones here, not all; method: immunoSEQ multiplex PCR. The sample has about 80,000 clones; 87% are singletons. The data derive from a study of blood T cell repertoires in COVID-19. V gene TRBV7-2 combines with J gene TRBJ2-2, with D unclear. The TCR was taken from a woman over 75 with active or convalescent COVID-19. The sample was peripheral blood. CDR3 loop: CASSSSSANTGELFF. DNA for the CDR3: TGTGCCAGCAGCTCATCGTCAGCGAACACCGGGGAGCTGTTTTTT.